This T cell receptor (beta chain) came from a study of control samples from healthy donors and cancer patients. Profiling relied on immunoSEQ multiplex PCR, and the TCRdb table lists in-frame clones only, not all of them. The repertoire holds roughly 60,000 clones, with approximately 94% as singletons. CDR3 length: 13 residues. The V gene lost 7 bases and the J gene lost 1 base, with 10 bases spanning the gap. CDR1 and CDR2 (germline): SNHLY, FYNNEI. The specimen sequenced was blood. The V call is TRBV2, the J call TRBJ1-1; D remains ambiguous. The sequence was obtained from a man aged 30-40 years in good health. The CDR3 coding sequence is TGTGCCAGCACCACAGAAACGAACACTGAAGCTTTCTTT. Protein sequence: CASTTETNTEAFF.